These 30 T cell receptor beta chains originate from one sample sequenced in a study of blood T cells in healthy people across ages (dated by TCRdb to about 2015). Library preparation employed 5' RACE. Sequenced on an Illumina HiSeq 2500. A second roughly 6 to 12 cycle PCR used a sample-barcoded 5' primer and a J-beta primer mix. Using fastp trimming at Q25 and MiXCR clonotype assembly, TCRdb reanalyzed the public sequencing data and kept in-frame beta chains. A single entry per CDR3 protein holds the most common genes and DNA from its merged rows. The sample table lists about 780,000 distinct CDR3 sequences, about 45% of them with a count of one. The ten largest account for approximately 18% of the sample. The specimen sequenced was blood. These receptors were taken from a man at least 80 years old in good health.

This chain links TRBV9 with TRBJ2-3, with TRBD1 matching 9 bases. The germline CDR1 and CDR2 sequences are SGDLS and YYNGEE. This CDR3 contains 16 residues. V lost 2 bases and J lost 5; bases outside the gene matches: 9. The CDR3 region has the DNA TGTGCCAGCAGCGTGAGGGACAGGGAGATTGGAGATACGCAGTATTTT. It is translated as CASSVRDREIGDTQYF.

The chain links TRBV6-5 to TRBJ2-2; D may match TRBD1 or TRBD2 (6 bases each). Trimming took 4 bases from V and 1 from J, leaving 19 bases between them. Per the germline V gene, CDR1 is MNHEY and CDR2 is SVGAGI. The CDR3 consists of 18 residues. The CDR3 loop is CASSSIGGTRLNTGELFF. In DNA, the CDR3 is TGTGCCAGCAGTTCCATAGGCGGGACACGATTGAACACCGGGGAGCTGTTTTTT.

The rearrangement uses TRBV20-1 and TRBJ2-5, with TRBD1 matching over 7 bases. The end of the DNA fits TRBJ2-7 better, so the J call may be wrong. This CDR3 has 13 amino acids. Germline CDR1 DFQATT, CDR2 SNEGSKA (reference sequence). The CDR3 DNA reads as TGCAGTGCAACTACAGGGGTTTATTACGAGCAGTACTTC. As protein: CSATTGVYYEQYF.

The chain is built from TRBV7-3 and TRBJ2-3, with no clear D. There are 12 residues in the CDR3. Germline CDR1 reads SGHTA; CDR2 reads FQGTGA. Trimming cost V 4 bases and J 6 bases, with 8 bases left between them. In nucleotides, the CDR3 is TGTGCCAGCAGCTCAAACGAGGATACGCAGTATTTT. As protein: CASSSNEDTQYF.

This clonotype was detected only a few times. The chain couples TRBV7-9 to TRBJ2-3, with a weak D call TRBD2 (6 bases). With 1 base removed from V and 0 bases from J, the gap between germline ends came to 11 bases. This CDR3 has 16 amino acids. Looked up from germline, CDR1 is SEHNR and CDR2 is FQNEAQ (reference sequence). CDR3 residues: CASSLEWSGSTDTQYF. The CDR3 nucleotides read TGTGCCAGCAGCTTAGAGTGGAGCGGGAGCACAGATACGCAGTATTTT.

This clonotype appeared many times. The rearrangement uses TRBV7-6 and TRBJ1-4; D gene unclear. The V and J ends lost 7 bases and 3 bases respectively, with 12 bases between them. The germline gives CDR1 SGHVS, CDR2 FNYEAQ. The CDR3 is made up of 14 amino acids. CDR3 nucleotide sequence: TGTGCCAGCACCCCGTACGGGTCTAATGAAAAACTGTTTTTT. Protein: CASTPYGSNEKLFF. Looking up the rest from reference TRBV7-6 and TRBJ1-4 gives the full variable domain: GAGVSQSPRYKVTKRGQDVALRCDPISGHVSLYWYRQALGQGPEFLTYFNYEAQQDKSGLPNDRFSAERPEGSISTLTIQRTEQRDSAMYRCASTPYGSNEKLFFGSGTQLSVL.

The genes are TRBV12-3 or TRBV12-4 and TRBJ2-1; 10 bases agree with TRBD2. J gave up 8 bases and V 1 base, and 5 bases lay outside the gene matches. The CDR3 is 15 amino acids. Written as DNA, the CDR3 is TGTGCCAGCAGTTTAGGGCTAGCGGGAGCCTATGAGCAGTTCTTC. Translation: CASSLGLAGAYEQFF.

This clonotype has a count of ten or more. The chain recombines TRBV20-1 with TRBJ2-3, with D unclear. V dropped 6 bases and J dropped 6 bases, with 22 bases sitting between them. The CDR3 extends over 15 amino acids. Germline loops: CDR1 DFQATT, CDR2 SNEGSKA (reference sequence). The CDR3 coding sequence is TGCAGTGCGCCACTCGCTCTGATCGAAGCCGATACGCAGTATTTT. Translation: CSAPLALIEADTQYF.

This rearrangement joins TRBV6-2 or TRBV6-3 to TRBJ1-5; 9 bases are a match to TRBD1. Germline CDR1 is MNHEY and CDR2 is SVGEGT. The trim removed 2 bases at V and 6 bases at J, leaving 5 bases unmatched. The CDR3 totals 15 residues. CDR3 DNA sequence: TGTGCCAGCAGTTACGATGGACAGGGGAGTCAGCCCCAGCATTTT. This gives the protein CASSYDGQGSQPQHF.

The chain carries TRBV20-1 and TRBJ1-2; 8 bases are shared with TRBD1. Germline V gene sequence: CDR1 DFQATT, CDR2 SNEGSKA (reference sequence). The CDR3 has 14 residues. V was clipped by 0 bases and J by 4 bases; unmatched bases: 4. The CDR3 is CSARDKDRVYGYTF. DNA for the CDR3: TGCAGTGCTAGAGATAAGGACAGGGTCTATGGCTACACCTTC.

The genes are TRBV20-1 and TRBJ2-1; tentatively, D is TRBD1 (6 bases). Matching the DNA end better, TRBJ2-7 makes the J call doubtful. CDR3 length: 13 amino acids. Germline V lookup: CDR1 DFQATT, CDR2 SNEGSKA (reference sequence). For the CDR3, the DNA is TGCAGTGCTAGGCCACAGGGTTCCTACGAGCAGTACTTC. It yields the protein CSARPQGSYEQYF.

A remark on this clonotype: One end of the junction fails to match germline, which may point to a read error. This chain joins TRBV12-3 or TRBV12-4 and TRBJ2-5; D is possibly TRBD2 (7 bases). CDR3 length: 17 amino acids. DNA of the CDR3: TGTGCCGGCAGTTTGGGAGGGCAGGGGAGTGGGGGAGAGACCCAGTACTTC. Encoded protein: CAGSLGGQGSGGETQYF.

The V and J genes are TRBV7-2 and TRBJ1-1; the D gene is possibly TRBD1 (6 bases). V gave up 5 bases and J gave up 8 bases, with 15 bases separating them. CDR1 is SGHTA and CDR2 is FQGNSA in the germline V gene. The CDR3 is made up of 13 amino acids. The CDR3 loop reads CASSGTGIREAFF. CDR3 nucleotides: TGTGCCAGCAGCGGAACAGGGATAAGGGAAGCTTTCTTT.

This clonotype was seen only a few times. In DNA, the CDR3 is TGTGCCAGCAGCTTAGTAGGACGGTGGGGTGGCTCCTACGAGCAGTACTTC. This codes for CASSLVGRWGGSYEQYF. V usage is TRBV11-1 and J usage is TRBJ2-7; no clear D gene. V lost 1 base to trimming and J lost 0 bases, with 16 bases between them. The CDR3 length is 17 residues. Germline lookup yields CDR1 SGHAT and CDR2 FQDESV (reference sequence).

The rearrangement links TRBV20-1 to TRBJ2-5; TRBD2 matches 9 bases. J lost 1 base, V lost 2 bases, and 8 bases had no gene match. The CDR3 spans 16 residues. Per the germline V gene, CDR1 is DFQATT and CDR2 is SNEGSKA (reference sequence). The CDR3 nucleotides are TGCAGTGCTAGACGGCGGGAGGGAAACATCCAAGAGACCCAGTACTTC. It encodes CSARRREGNIQETQYF.

This clonotype was detected many times. The chain carries TRBV4-1 and TRBJ1-1; no clear D. Germline V gene data show CDR1 as MGHRA and CDR2 as YSYEKL. V was clipped by 0 bases and J by 1 base, with 9 bases between them. The CDR3 is made up of 15 amino acids. The CDR3 region has the DNA TGCGCCAGCAGCCAAGATTGGCAGAAGAACACTGAAGCTTTCTTT. Protein sequence: CASSQDWQKNTEAFF.

The chain has TRBV7-6 and TRBJ2-3; 11 bases align to TRBD1. The CDR3 covers 16 residues. Germline lookup yields CDR1 SGHVS and CDR2 FNYEAQ. V lost 1 base to trimming and J lost 4 bases; unmatched junction nucleotides: 4. The CDR3: CASSLGTGGRSDTQYF. In DNA, the CDR3 is TGTGCCAGCAGCTTAGGGACAGGGGGCCGGTCAGATACGCAGTATTTT. The variable domain in full, with the rest retrieved from reference TRBV7-6 and TRBJ2-3, is GAGVSQSPRYKVTKRGQDVALRCDPISGHVSLYWYRQALGQGPEFLTYFNYEAQQDKSGLPNDRFSAERPEGSISTLTIQRTEQRDSAMYRCASSLGTGGRSDTQYFGPGTRLTVL.

This clonotype was seen a few times. The J gene is TRBJ2-4, the V gene TRBV12-3 or TRBV12-4; 7 positions match TRBD1. The end of the DNA fits TRBJ2-7 better, so the J call may be wrong. The CDR3 consists of 14 residues. The CDR3 nucleotides are TGTGCCAGCAGTATTACAGGGGTCCTATACGAGCAGTACTTC. Translated: CASSITGVLYEQYF.

This clonotype was detected a few times. This may come from a read error, since a much larger clone is one base off. The chain is built from TRBV20-1 and TRBJ2-5; 11 positions match TRBD2. This CDR3 spans 14 amino acids. Per germline, CDR1 DFQATT and CDR2 SNEGSKA (reference sequence). The trim removed 2 bases at V and 11 bases at J, leaving 10 bases unmatched. CDR3 DNA sequence: TGCAGTGCTAGATTTAGCGGGAGGGCCCATGAGCAGTACTTC. It codes for CSARFSGRAHEQYF.

The V gene is TRBV24-1, the J gene TRBJ2-5, with TRBD1 as a possible D gene (11 bases). Germline CDR1 KGHDR, CDR2 SFDVKD. V lost 3 bases to trimming and J lost 11 bases, with 39 bases between them. This CDR3 is 21 amino acids long. In nucleotides, the CDR3 is TGTGCCACCAGTGATGGCCGGACAGGGGGCGCGGCTAGCGGGAGCTACAATGAGCAGTACTTC. Amino acids: CATSDGRTGGAASGSYNEQYF.

This clonotype came up many times. CDR3 amino acids: CSVVTGVYNEQFF. Written as DNA, the CDR3 is TGCAGCGTCGTTACAGGGGTTTACAATGAGCAGTTCTTC. This rearrangement joins TRBV29-1 to TRBJ2-1; TRBD1 aligns across 7 bases. V shed 6 bases, J shed 4 bases, and the junction held 6 bases outside the gene matches. Germline loops: CDR1 SQVTM, CDR2 ANQGSEA. CDR3 length equals 13 residues.

The V call is TRBV5-1, the J call TRBJ1-2; D is uncertain. This CDR3 has 15 residues. V dropped 2 bases and J dropped 0 bases, with 11 bases sitting between them. CDR1 and CDR2 (germline): SGHRS, YFSETQ. The DNA for the CDR3 is TGCGCCAGCAGCTTACTGGACGGAGCTAACTATGGCTACACCTTC. It codes for CASSLLDGANYGYTF.

This clonotype was picked up many times. The chain has TRBV20-1 and TRBJ2-5; 10 bases agree with TRBD2. The CDR3 runs to 16 residues. J was trimmed by 0 bases and V by 4 bases; bases with no gene match: 8. Germline CDR1 is DFQATT and CDR2 is SNEGSKA (reference sequence). The CDR3 protein is CSAIPQGLAYQETQYF. DNA of the CDR3: TGCAGTGCTATCCCCCAGGGACTAGCGTACCAAGAGACCCAGTACTTC.

The chain recombines TRBV7-2 with TRBJ2-1, with TRBD2 matching over 7 bases. Germline-derived CDR1 and CDR2 are SGHTA and FQGNSA. The CDR3 contains 17 residues. J lost 1 base, V lost 3 bases, and 9 bases had no gene match. DNA of the CDR3: TGTGCCAGCAGCTTGCAGGCGGGAGTAGCTTCCTACAATGAGCAGTTCTTC. It translates to CASSLQAGVASYNEQFF.

The J gene is TRBJ2-1, the V gene TRBV18; D gene unclear. V shed 6 bases and J shed 13 bases, with 25 bases lying between them. Germline loops: CDR1 KGHSH, CDR2 LQKENI. The CDR3 runs 15 residues. DNA for the CDR3: TGTGCCAGCTCCCCCGGACCCCTGGGGAAAGAGACCCAGTTCTTC. Protein product: CASSPGPLGKETQFF.

This sequence joins TRBV10-3 and TRBJ2-1, with D perhaps TRBD1 or TRBD2 (5 bases each). CDR1 and CDR2 from the germline V gene are ENHRY and SYGVKD. V gave up 3 bases and J gave up 8 bases, with 14 bases separating them. This CDR3 has 14 amino acids. For the CDR3, the DNA is TGTGCCATCAGTGACCGGGGCTCCCACGATGAGCAGTTCTTC. Protein sequence: CAISDRGSHDEQFF.

The CDR3 DNA follows: TGTGCCAGCAAGGGACAGATCAACACAGATACGCAGTATTTT. The encoded protein is CASKGQINTDTQYF. The V gene is TRBV2, the J gene TRBJ2-3, with 7 positions matching TRBD1. Germline-derived CDR1 and CDR2 are SNHLY and FYNNEI. The CDR3 sequence is 14 residues long. Trimming cost V 7 bases and J 2 bases; bases outside gene matches: 6.

This clonotype was seen a few times. The chain joins TRBV29-1 to TRBJ2-1; TRBD1 matches 10 bases. The CDR3 is 14 residues long. Germline CDR1 SQVTM, CDR2 ANQGSEA. V was clipped by 6 bases and J by 4 bases; unmatched bases: 6. The CDR3 region is CSVGTGVGYNEQFF. CDR3 nucleotides: TGCAGCGTCGGGACAGGGGTTGGTTACAATGAGCAGTTCTTC.

V usage is TRBV20-1 and J usage is TRBJ1-2, with D uncertain. Trimming left V 6 bases short and J 5 bases short, with 19 bases between. CDR1 is DFQATT and CDR2 is SNEGSKA in the germline V gene (reference sequence). The CDR3 has 14 amino acids. DNA for the CDR3: TGCAGTGCCCCCCCGGACGGAGAAAGTTATGGCTACACCTTC. Encoded protein: CSAPPDGESYGYTF.

The chain uses TRBV4-2 and TRBJ1-1; no clear D gene. Trimming removed 1 base from V and 3 bases from J, with 9 bases in between. The CDR3 runs 14 residues. The germline V gene has CDR1 LGHNA and CDR2 YNFKEQ. The CDR3 reads CASSQATDYTEAFF. In DNA form, the CDR3 reads TGTGCCAGCAGCCAAGCTACGGACTACACTGAAGCTTTCTTT.